This is a list of T cell receptor beta chains from one sample in a study of T cell responses to AZD1222 COVID-19 vaccine. Clones were sequenced by immunoSEQ multiplex PCR, and TCRdb holds only the in-frame ones, with some missing. The table includes more than 85,000 clones, 94% detected once. Specimen: peripheral blood, collected 28 days after the second AZD1222 dose. The receptors were gathered from an adult who received the AZD1222 COVID-19 vaccine. Each CDR3 is given with its conserved first and last residue. A D gene is named only where the DNA matches it firmly. Clone size is stated in some rows and not others, as once, few, many or a class when expanded.

15 TRBJ2-3 . . TRBV6-2/TRBV6-3 TGTGCCAGCAGTTCGGGCGGGGCCTTCACAGATACGCAGTATTTT CASSSGGAFTDTQYF
14 TRBJ1-5 . . TRBV7-9 TGTGCCAGCAGCTTAGATGCAGGGAATCAGCCCCAGCATTTT CASSLDAGNQPQHF
16 TRBJ2-7 . . TRBV5-4 TGTGCCAGCAGCTTCGGAGGGCAATTAAGCTCCTACGAGCAGTACTTC CASSFGGQLSSYEQYF
13 TRBJ1-2 few . TRBV2 TGTGCCAGCAGGGACGGGATGGCGGATGGCTACACCTTC CASRDGMADGYTF
14 TRBJ2-7 . . TRBV5-1 TGCGCCAGCAGCAGACAGGAGGGAGGGTACGAGCAGTACTTC CASSRQEGGYEQYF
18 TRBJ1-1 . TRBD1 TRBV18 TGTGCCAGCTCACCCACCCCCCGGACAGAGGGGGCGAACACTGAAGCTTTCTTT CASSPTPRTEGANTEAFF
13 TRBJ1-2 . . TRBV7-2 TGTGCCAGCAGCTTAGGGGGCGGCTATGGCTACACCTTC CASSLGGGYGYTF
14 TRBJ2-3 . . TRBV3-1/TRBV3-2 TGTGCCAGCAGGCGTCAGGGTTCCCAAGATACGCAGTATTTT CASRRQGSQDTQYF
14 TRBJ2-7 . TRBD2 TRBV27 TGTGCCAGCAGCCAACTAGCGGGAGGGCTCGAGCAGTACTTC CASSQLAGGLEQYF
15 TRBJ1-1 . . TRBV4-1 TGCGCCAGCAGCTACAGCAGGGCCTCTAACACTGAAGCTTTCTTT CASSYSRASNTEAFF
14 TRBJ1-2 . . TRBV5-4 TGTGCCAGCAGCCCTTTGGACCGAGGGGGTGGCTACACCTTC CASSPLDRGGGYTF
19 TRBJ2-7 . TRBD2 TRBV5-4 TGTGCCAGCAGCTTGGGCGGGACTAGCGGGAGGGCCGGATCCTACGAGCAGTACTTC CASSLGGTSGRAGSYEQYF
11 TRBJ1-1 . . TRBV29-1 TGCAGCGTTGCGGACGACACTGAAGCTTTCTTT CSVADDTEAFF
14 TRBJ1-1 . . TRBV27 TGTGCCAGCAGTTTATATGCGGGGGGCACTGAAGCTTTCTTT CASSLYAGGTEAFF
15 TRBJ1-3 once . TRBV28 TGTGCCAGCAGTTTCCAGTTCCCCTCTGGAAACACCATATATTTT CASSFQFPSGNTIYF
13 TRBJ2-1 once TRBD2 TRBV5-4 TGTGCCAGCGGAGACGAGCGGGAAAATGAGCAGTTCTTC CASGDERENEQFF
15 TRBJ1-2 . TRBD1 TRBV27 TGTGCCAGCAGTCCGACCGGGACAGGGTGGGTCGGCTACACCTTC CASSPTGTGWVGYTF
15 TRBJ2-1 . . TRBV11-2 TGTGCCAGCAGCTTAAATATGGTCGTCCGGTGGGAGCAGTTCTTC CASSLNMVVRWEQFF
14 TRBJ1-2 . . TRBV11-2 TGTGCCAGCAGCTTACCGGGATTTGACTATGGCTACACCTTC CASSLPGFDYGYTF
15 TRBJ1-1 . . TRBV28 TGTGCCAGCAGTCCCCGGTCGACCCGAGACACTGAAGCTTTCTTT CASSPRSTRDTEAFF
11 TRBJ2-5 . . TRBV5-1 TGCGCCAGCAGCAACCAAGAGACCCAGTACTTC CASSNQETQYF
12 TRBJ2-7 few . TRBV7-2 TGTGCCAGCAGCTTACTGGGTATTGAGCAGTACTTC CASSLLGIEQYF
15 TRBJ1-2 . . TRBV5-1 TGCGCCAGCAGCTTGGGAATAAGACCCTTCTATGGCTACACCTTC CASSLGIRPFYGYTF
13 TRBJ2-5 . . TRBV5-1 TGCGCCAGCAGGCCCGGCTATCAAGAGACCCAGTACTTC CASRPGYQETQYF
15 TRBJ1-1 . TRBD1 TRBV9 TGTGCCAGCAGCGGGCGACAGGGGGCGACTACTGAAGCTTTCTTT CASSGRQGATTEAFF
15 TRBJ1-5 . . TRBV18 TGTGCCAGCTCACCATGGGGGGGCGTAGGTCAGCCCCAGCATTTT CASSPWGGVGQPQHF
14 TRBJ1-6 . . TRBV27 TGTGCCAGCAGTTTTTTAGGTCCCAATTCACCCCTCCACTTT CASSFLGPNSPLHF
13 TRBJ2-7 . . TRBV28 TGTGCCAGCAGGACCCCATTCGAGAACGAGCAGTACTTC CASRTPFENEQYF
16 TRBJ1-5 . . TRBV19 TGTGCCAGTAGTATCTCCGGCCGGTTTAGCAATCAGCCCCAGCATTTT CASSISGRFSNQPQHF
15 TRBJ1-1 . TRBD1 TRBV7-9 TGTGCCAGCAGCCCAGGACAGGGGGCATACACTGAAGCTTTCTTT CASSPGQGAYTEAFF
14 TRBJ1-1 . TRBD1 TRBV7-9 TGTGCCAGCAGCTCGACAGGGTTGGTCACTGAAGCTTTCTTT CASSSTGLVTEAFF
17 TRBJ2-1 once TRBD2 TRBV7-2 TGTGCCAGCAGCGCCAAACAACTAGCGAGGGACTACAATGAGCAGTTCTTC CASSAKQLARDYNEQFF
18 TRBJ1-3 . . TRBV5-6 TGTGCCAGCAGCTTGGAGCCGCCGGGCAGTTCCTCTGGAAACACCATATATTTT CASSLEPPGSSSGNTIYF
15 TRBJ1-1 once . TRBV19 TGTGCCAGTAGTATCATTTTCTCTAGGAACACTGAAGCTTTCTTT CASSIIFSRNTEAFF
13 TRBJ2-5 . . TRBV19 TGTGCCAGTAGCGGGAGTGTTCAAGAGACCCAGTACTTC CASSGSVQETQYF
15 TRBJ1-3 . . TRBV3-1/TRBV3-2 TGTGCCAGCAGCCAAGACTCCGGGGCTGGAAACACCATATATTTT CASSQDSGAGNTIYF
14 TRBJ1-4 . . TRBV2 TGTGCCAGCACCAGGGTCGGACTAAATGAAAAACTGTTTTTT CASTRVGLNEKLFF
14 TRBJ1-3 . . TRBV12-5 TGTGCTAGTGGTTTTAGGGTATCTGGAAACACCATATATTTT CASGFRVSGNTIYF
18 TRBJ2-2 . TRBD2 TRBV9 TGTGCCAGCAGCGTAGGTGATAGCGGGGGGACGATAACCGGGGAGCTGTTTTTT CASSVGDSGGTITGELFF
14 TRBJ2-5 . . TRBV18 TGTGCCAGCTCACTGATGGGAGCCCAAGAGACCCAGTACTTC CASSLMGAQETQYF
17 TRBJ2-3 . . TRBV4-1 TGCGCCAGCAGCCAAGTCTCTTTTAGCCGAGTGGCAGATACGCAGTATTTT CASSQVSFSRVADTQYF
14 TRBJ2-2 . TRBD1 TRBV9 TGTGCCAGCAGCGGGTACAGGGGCACCGGGGAGCTGTTTTTT CASSGYRGTGELFF
14 TRBJ2-1 . TRBD1 TRBV29-1 TGCAGCGTTGCCGGGACAGTAAAAGACAATGAGCAGTTCTTC CSVAGTVKDNEQFF
12 TRBJ2-7 . . TRBV7-9 TGTGCCAGCAGCTTAGTCGAGGGCGAGCAGTACTTC CASSLVEGEQYF
13 TRBJ2-7 . . TRBV29-1 TGCAGCGTTGAAGTAAACGGCAACTACGAGCAGTACTTC CSVEVNGNYEQYF
14 TRBJ1-1 . . TRBV21-1 TGTGCCAGCAGCAAAGGACAGGCGAACACTGAAGCTTTCTTT CASSKGQANTEAFF
15 TRBJ1-1 . TRBD1 TRBV5-1 TGCGCCAGCAGCCTCCGACAGGGACGTGGCACTGAAGCTTTCTTT CASSLRQGRGTEAFF
15 TRBJ1-1 few . TRBV2 TGTGCCAGCAGTGAAATGGGTCGTATGAACACTGAAGCTTTCTTT CASSEMGRMNTEAFF
17 TRBJ2-1 . . TRBV5-1 TGCGCCAGCAGCTGGGCCGGGACCCCAAGCTCCTACAATGAGCAGTTCTTC CASSWAGTPSSYNEQFF
14 TRBJ1-2 . . TRBV19 TGTGCCAGTATCGAACCCACAGGTCCCCATGGCTACACCTTC CASIEPTGPHGYTF
14 TRBJ2-1 . TRBD2 TRBV2 TGTGCCAGCCATAACCGGGACTACTACAATGAGCAGTTCTTC CASHNRDYYNEQFF
15 TRBJ1-1 . . TRBV11-1 TGTGCCAGCAGCTTAGTTGGCAACGGGGGGCGTGGGGCTTTCTTT CASSLVGNGGRGAFF
13 TRBJ1-2 . TRBD1 TRBV19 TGTGCCAGTAGCCCGACAGGGGGGAATGGCTACACCTTC CASSPTGGNGYTF